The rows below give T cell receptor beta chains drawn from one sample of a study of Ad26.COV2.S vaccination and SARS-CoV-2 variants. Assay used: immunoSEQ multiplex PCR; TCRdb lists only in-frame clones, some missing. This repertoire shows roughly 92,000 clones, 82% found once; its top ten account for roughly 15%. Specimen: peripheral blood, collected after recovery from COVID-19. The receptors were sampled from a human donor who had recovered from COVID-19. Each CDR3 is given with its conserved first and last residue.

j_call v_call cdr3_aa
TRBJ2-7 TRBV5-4 CASSFAGAYEQYF
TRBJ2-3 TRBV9 CASRATGGLGDTQYF
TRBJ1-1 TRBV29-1 CSVADPAGAFF
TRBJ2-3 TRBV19 CASSGTGVRTQYF
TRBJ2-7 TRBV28 CASRTNSYEQYF
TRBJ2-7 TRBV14 CASSDFTTGGYEQYF
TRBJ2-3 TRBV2 CASSVGTRITDTQYF
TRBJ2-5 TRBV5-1 CASSLRPLAGGRETQYF
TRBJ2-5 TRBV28 CASSPNRLAKETQYF
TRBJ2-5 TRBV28 CASGAGGPPETQYF
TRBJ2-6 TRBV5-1 CASRRDSSGANVLTF
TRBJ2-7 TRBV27 CASHTGTFAEQYF
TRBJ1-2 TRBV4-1 CASSQEGIGRRYGYTF
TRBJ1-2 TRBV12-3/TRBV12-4 CASSSPSRGYTF
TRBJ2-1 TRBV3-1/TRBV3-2 CASSLRTGGSSYNEQFF
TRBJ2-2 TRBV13 CASSLKKLAYTGELFF
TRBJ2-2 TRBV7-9 CASSLASPTTGELFF
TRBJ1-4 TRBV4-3 CASSQETDHPGEKLFF
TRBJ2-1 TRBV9 CASSDGTSGPLGEQFF
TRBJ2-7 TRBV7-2 CASSLPPGSSSSEQYF
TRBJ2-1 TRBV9 CASSPLAGGSYNEQFF
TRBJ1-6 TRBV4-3 CASSQVGSGKSPLHF
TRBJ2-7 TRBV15 CATSREGPYEQYF
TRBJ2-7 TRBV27 CASSLMTGGYEQYF
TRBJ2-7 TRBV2 CASRGTVSYEQYF
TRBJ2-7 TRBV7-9 CASSSRTIHEQYF
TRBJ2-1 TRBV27 CASSLPTSGGTYNEQFF
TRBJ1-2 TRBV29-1 CSADLSGTANYGYTF
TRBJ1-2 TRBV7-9 CASSPVGQVNYGYTF
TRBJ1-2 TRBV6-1 CASSEIGTGTNYGYTF
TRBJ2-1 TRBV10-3 CAISESTGVHEQFF
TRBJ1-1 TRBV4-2 CASSQSGLNTEAFF
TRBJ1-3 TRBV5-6 CASSLMSGPGNTIYF
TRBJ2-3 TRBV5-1 CASSFGTGSDTQYF
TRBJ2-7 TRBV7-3 CASRSRQGGVLEQYF
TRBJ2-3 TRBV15 CATSKRLAGGTDTQYF